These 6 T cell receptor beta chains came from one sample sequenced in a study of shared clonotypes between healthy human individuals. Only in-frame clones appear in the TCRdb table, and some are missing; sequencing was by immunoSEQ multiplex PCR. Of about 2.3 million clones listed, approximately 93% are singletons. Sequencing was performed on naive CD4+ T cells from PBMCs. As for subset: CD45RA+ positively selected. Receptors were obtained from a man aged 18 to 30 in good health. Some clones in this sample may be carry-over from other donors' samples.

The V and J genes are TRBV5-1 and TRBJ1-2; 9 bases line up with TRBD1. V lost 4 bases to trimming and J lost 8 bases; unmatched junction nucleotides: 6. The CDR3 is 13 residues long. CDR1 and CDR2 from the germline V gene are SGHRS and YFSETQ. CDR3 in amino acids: CASSLGQGMGYTF. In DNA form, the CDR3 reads TGCGCCAGCAGCCTCGGACAGGGGATGGGCTACACCTTC.

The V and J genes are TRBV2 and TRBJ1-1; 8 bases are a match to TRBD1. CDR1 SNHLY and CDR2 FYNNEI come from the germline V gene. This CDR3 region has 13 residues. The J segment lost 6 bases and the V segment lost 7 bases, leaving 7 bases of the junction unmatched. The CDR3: CASTGQGAAEAFF. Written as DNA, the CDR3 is TGTGCCAGCACCGGGCAGGGGGCTGCTGAAGCTTTCTTT.

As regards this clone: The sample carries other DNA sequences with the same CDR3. In nucleotides, the CDR3 is TGTGCCAGCAGTAGGGACAGGGGAGACTATGGCTACACCTTC. Translated, it gives CASSRDRGDYGYTF. The rearrangement uses TRBV28 and TRBJ1-2; 10 bases match TRBD1. Germline V gene sequence: CDR1 MDHEN, CDR2 SYDVKM. The CDR3 loop spans 14 amino acids. V was clipped by 5 bases and J by 3 bases; unmatched bases: 3.

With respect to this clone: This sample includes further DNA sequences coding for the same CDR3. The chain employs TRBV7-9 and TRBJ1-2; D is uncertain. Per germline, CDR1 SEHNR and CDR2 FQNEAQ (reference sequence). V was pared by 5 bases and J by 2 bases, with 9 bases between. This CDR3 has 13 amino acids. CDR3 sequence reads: CASSQGRNYGYTF. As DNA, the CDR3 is TGTGCCAGCAGCCAAGGACGGAACTATGGCTACACCTTC.

The chain's CDR3 is CASSHLDVPYNEQFF. CDR3 coding DNA: TGTGCCAGCAGCCACCTTGATGTCCCCTACAATGAGCAGTTCTTC. The rearrangement joins TRBV5-4 to TRBJ2-1; D gene unclear. The CDR3 length is 15 residues. Germline CDR1 SGHNT, CDR2 YYREEE (reference sequence). Between the trimmed V and J ends, which lost 4 bases and 2 bases, there was a span of 13 bases.

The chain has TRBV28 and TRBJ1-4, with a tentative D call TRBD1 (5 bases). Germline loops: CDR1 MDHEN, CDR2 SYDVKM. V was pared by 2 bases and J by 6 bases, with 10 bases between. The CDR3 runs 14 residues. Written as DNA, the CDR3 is TGTGCCAGCAGTTTAATGGGGACTGATGAAAAACTGTTTTTT. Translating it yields CASSLMGTDEKLFF.